These T cell receptor beta chains were read from a single sample in a study of human T cells and chemical hapten exposure. MiXCR, applied by TCRdb to the RACE reads, yields one record per CDR3 protein. The table shows 350,000 to 400,000 distinct CDR3 sequences, with 4.5% to 5.5% occurring only once. Sequencing used whole blood, obtained in connection with sensitization to the hapten diphenylcyclopropenone (DPC). These receptors were obtained from a woman between 50 and 59 years old with alopecia areata. Some clones in this sample may be carry-over from other donors' samples. The CDR3 runs from the conserved cysteine through the conserved F or W. A D gene is named only where the DNA matches it firmly. Clone size is given for some rows only: seen once, a few or many times, or a class if the clone is expanded.

TRBV27	TRBJ2-5	TRBD1	few	14	TGTGCCAGCAGCCTCGACAGGGCCCGAGAGACCCAGTACTTC	CASSLDRARETQYF
TRBV5-1	TRBJ2-5	TRBD1	many	14	TGCGCCAGCAGCGTGGGACAGATACAAGAGACCCAGTACTTC	CASSVGQIQETQYF
TRBV6-6	TRBJ1-1	-	many	15	TGTGCCAGCAGTTACTCGTGGGAGGGGTCGACTGAAGCTTTCTTT	CASSYSWEGSTEAFF
TRBV9	TRBJ2-3	-	-	16	TGTGCCAGCAGCCCGGGACCTCTCCTAGGCACAGATACGCAGTATTTT	CASSPGPLLGTDTQYF
TRBV7-2	TRBJ2-1	-	-	13	TGTGCCAGCAGCCAGCCCCCTCAGAATGAGCAGTTCTTC	CASSQPPQNEQFF
TRBV10-3	TRBJ2-3	-	many	14	TGTGCCATTAACCCGGACGGAGTCACAGATACGCAGTATTTT	CAINPDGVTDTQYF
TRBV6-2/TRBV6-3	TRBJ2-2	-	many	12	TGTGCCAGCAAAACCCCCACCGGGGAGCTGTTTTTT	CASKTPTGELFF
TRBV7-9	TRBJ2-1	-	few	15	TGTGCCAGCAGCTTGATAGGTGCATCGCTTCACGAGCAGTTCTTC	CASSLIGASLHEQFF
TRBV4-2	TRBJ1-1	-	many	15	TGTGCCAGCAGCCAAGATCGGAGGGCGGGTAGTGAAGCTTTCTTT	CASSQDRRAGSEAFF
TRBV20-1	TRBJ1-4	-	many	14	TGCAGTGCTAGAGTGGACGGGACAAATGAAAAACTGTTTTTT	CSARVDGTNEKLFF
TRBV28	TRBJ2-3	TRBD2	few	15	TGTGCCAGCAGCCCTTTCTCAGCGGGGAAAGATACGCAGTATTTT	CASSPFSAGKDTQYF
TRBV5-1	TRBJ1-1	-	many	14	TGCGCCAGCAGCATGGATGGGGGTAACACTGAAGCTTTCTTT	CASSMDGGNTEAFF
TRBV20-1	TRBJ1-5	-	few	13	TGCAGTGCTAGAGAACAGGTGACTGGCCCCCAGCATTTT	CSAREQVTGPQHF